The rows below give T cell receptor beta chains drawn from one sample of a study of control samples from healthy donors and cancer patients. TCRdb's copy holds only in-frame clones and misses some; the assay was immunoSEQ multiplex PCR. The repertoire includes fewer than 200,000 clones, 80% to 95% of them detected once, and about 4% sits in the top ten. The specimen was blood. The receptors were sampled from a woman between 55 and 75 years old in good health. Each CDR3 is given with its conserved first and last residue. The D gene is left open where the match is weak. A row's size may be missing; if present it is once, few, many or a size class.

cdr3_length: 15
j_call: TRBJ2-5
clone_size: -
d_call: -
v_call: TRBV3-1/TRBV3-2
cdr3_aa: CASSQEASLEETQYF
cdr3_nt: TGTGCCAGCAGCCAAGAGGCTAGTCTGGAAGAGACCCAGTACTTC

cdr3_length: 17
j_call: TRBJ2-1
clone_size: -
d_call: TRBD2
v_call: TRBV7-2
cdr3_aa: CASSLGLAGGPMDEQFF
cdr3_nt: TGTGCCAGCAGCCTAGGACTAGCGGGGGGGCCCATGGATGAGCAGTTCTTC

cdr3_length: 14
j_call: TRBJ1-1
clone_size: -
d_call: -
v_call: TRBV5-6
cdr3_aa: CASSLVQGLTEAFF
cdr3_nt: TGTGCCAGCAGCTTGGTACAGGGATTGACTGAAGCTTTCTTT

cdr3_length: 13
j_call: TRBJ1-1
clone_size: -
d_call: -
v_call: TRBV6-2/TRBV6-3
cdr3_aa: CASSYYRATEAFF
cdr3_nt: TGTGCCAGCAGTTATTACAGGGCCACTGAAGCTTTCTTT

cdr3_length: 14
j_call: TRBJ1-2
clone_size: -
d_call: -
v_call: TRBV5-8
cdr3_aa: CASSQGTASYGYTF
cdr3_nt: TGTGCCAGCAGTCAGGGGACCGCTTCCTATGGCTACACCTTC

cdr3_length: 12
j_call: TRBJ1-1
clone_size: -
d_call: -
v_call: TRBV12-3/TRBV12-4
cdr3_aa: CASSLVGGEAFF
cdr3_nt: TGTGCCAGCAGTTTAGTCGGCGGTGAAGCTTTCTTT

cdr3_length: 15
j_call: TRBJ2-2
clone_size: -
d_call: TRBD2
v_call: TRBV2
cdr3_aa: CASRGLAGGPGELFF
cdr3_nt: TGTGCCAGCAGGGGACTAGCGGGGGGGCCCGGGGAGCTGTTTTTT

cdr3_length: 14
j_call: TRBJ2-4
clone_size: -
d_call: -
v_call: TRBV19
cdr3_aa: CASSEGQANHIQYF
cdr3_nt: TGTGCCAGTAGTGAGGGTCAGGCCAACCACATTCAGTACTTC

cdr3_length: 14
j_call: TRBJ2-1
clone_size: -
d_call: -
v_call: TRBV18
cdr3_aa: CASSPVDGFYEQFF
cdr3_nt: TGTGCCAGCTCACCCGTTGACGGGTTCTATGAGCAGTTCTTC

cdr3_length: 13
j_call: TRBJ1-1
clone_size: -
d_call: -
v_call: TRBV5-4
cdr3_aa: CASSSDKNTEAFF
cdr3_nt: TGTGCCAGCAGCTCGGACAAGAACACTGAAGCTTTCTTT

cdr3_length: 16
j_call: TRBJ2-3
clone_size: -
d_call: TRBD2
v_call: TRBV7-2
cdr3_aa: CASSLASGGGLDTQYF
cdr3_nt: TGTGCCAGCAGCTTAGCGAGCGGGGGAGGGTTAGATACGCAGTATTTT

cdr3_length: 13
j_call: TRBJ1-2
clone_size: -
d_call: -
v_call: TRBV19
cdr3_aa: CASSRDRSRGYTF
cdr3_nt: TGTGCCAGTAGCCGAGACAGAAGTCGTGGCTACACCTTC

cdr3_length: 11
j_call: TRBJ1-2
clone_size: many
d_call: TRBD1
v_call: TRBV6-5
cdr3_aa: CASGQAGGYTF
cdr3_nt: TGTGCCAGCGGACAGGCGGGTGGCTACACCTTC

cdr3_length: 17
j_call: TRBJ1-2
clone_size: -
d_call: -
v_call: TRBV4-2
cdr3_aa: CASSQAPNPSAGHGYTF
cdr3_nt: TGTGCCAGCAGCCAAGCCCCCAACCCCTCGGCAGGGCATGGCTACACCTTC

cdr3_length: 14
j_call: TRBJ1-4
clone_size: -
d_call: TRBD1
v_call: TRBV9
cdr3_aa: CASSVEGTGGRLFF
cdr3_nt: TGTGCCAGCAGCGTAGAGGGGACAGGGGGCAGACTGTTTTTT

cdr3_length: 15
j_call: TRBJ1-6
clone_size: -
d_call: -
v_call: TRBV5-1
cdr3_aa: CASSLVTGPNSPLHF
cdr3_nt: TGCGCCAGCAGCTTGGTTACAGGCCCTAATTCACCCCTCCACTTT

cdr3_length: 13
j_call: TRBJ2-2
clone_size: -
d_call: -
v_call: TRBV6-6
cdr3_aa: CASTSGDTGELFF
cdr3_nt: TGTGCCAGCACCTCAGGGGACACCGGGGAGCTGTTTTTT

cdr3_length: 16
j_call: TRBJ2-7
clone_size: -
d_call: TRBD1
v_call: TRBV15
cdr3_aa: CATSSNGGDRAYEQYF
cdr3_nt: TGTGCCACCAGCAGCAATGGGGGGGACAGGGCTTACGAGCAGTACTTC

cdr3_length: 15
j_call: TRBJ2-6
clone_size: few
d_call: -
v_call: TRBV11-2
cdr3_aa: CASSLLPTGANVLTF
cdr3_nt: TGTGCCAGCAGCTTACTACCAACTGGGGCCAACGTCCTGACTTTC

cdr3_length: 17
j_call: TRBJ2-4
clone_size: -
d_call: TRBD1
v_call: TRBV9
cdr3_aa: CASSPTTGETAKNIQYF
cdr3_nt: TGTGCCAGCAGCCCAACGACAGGGGAGACGGCCAAAAACATTCAGTACTTC

cdr3_length: 11
j_call: TRBJ2-1
clone_size: -
d_call: -
v_call: TRBV12-3/TRBV12-4
cdr3_aa: CASSFYNEQFF
cdr3_nt: TGTGCCAGCAGTTTTTACAATGAGCAGTTCTTC

cdr3_length: 14
j_call: TRBJ2-5
clone_size: -
d_call: -
v_call: TRBV2
cdr3_aa: CASSEASSQETQYF
cdr3_nt: TGTGCCAGCAGTGAAGCGAGCTCCCAAGAGACCCAGTACTTC

cdr3_length: 11
j_call: TRBJ1-1
clone_size: -
d_call: -
v_call: TRBV30
cdr3_aa: CAWSVNTEAFF
cdr3_nt: TGTGCCTGGAGTGTAAATACTGAAGCTTTCTTT

cdr3_length: 17
j_call: TRBJ1-5
clone_size: -
d_call: -
v_call: TRBV5-3
cdr3_aa: CARSQSTRSHSNQPQHF
cdr3_nt: TGTGCCAGAAGCCAAAGCACACGATCTCATAGCAATCAGCCCCAGCATTTT

cdr3_length: 14
j_call: TRBJ1-6
clone_size: -
d_call: -
v_call: TRBV6-6
cdr3_aa: CASSDDGGNSPLHF
cdr3_nt: TGTGCCAGCAGCGACGACGGAGGGAACTCACCCCTCCACTTT

cdr3_length: 14
j_call: TRBJ2-3
clone_size: -
d_call: -
v_call: TRBV9
cdr3_aa: CASSVDGTTDTQYF
cdr3_nt: TGTGCCAGCAGCGTAGACGGGACCACAGATACGCAGTATTTT

cdr3_length: 13
j_call: TRBJ1-2
clone_size: -
d_call: -
v_call: TRBV2
cdr3_aa: CASNREPHRGYTF
cdr3_nt: TGTGCCAGCAACCGGGAGCCGCACAGAGGCTACACCTTC

cdr3_length: 13
j_call: TRBJ1-1
clone_size: -
d_call: -
v_call: TRBV14
cdr3_aa: CASSLGMNTEAFF
cdr3_nt: TGTGCCAGCAGCCTGGGGATGAACACTGAAGCTTTCTTT

cdr3_length: 13
j_call: TRBJ2-5
clone_size: -
d_call: -
v_call: TRBV7-2
cdr3_aa: CASSLVREETQYF
cdr3_nt: TGTGCCAGCAGCTTAGTCAGGGAAGAGACCCAGTACTTC

cdr3_length: 16
j_call: TRBJ2-5
clone_size: -
d_call: TRBD1
v_call: TRBV7-2
cdr3_aa: CASSLVGQGALETQYF
cdr3_nt: TGTGCCAGCAGCTTAGTGGGGCAGGGGGCTCTAGAGACCCAGTACTTC

cdr3_length: 17
j_call: TRBJ2-1
clone_size: -
d_call: -
v_call: TRBV5-4
cdr3_aa: CASSSPQVRGSYNEQFF
cdr3_nt: TGTGCCAGCAGCTCCCCTCAGGTGAGGGGGTCCTACAATGAGCAGTTCTTC

cdr3_length: 14
j_call: TRBJ1-2
clone_size: -
d_call: -
v_call: TRBV19
cdr3_aa: CASSIYRGSYGYTF
cdr3_nt: TGTGCCAGTAGTATATATCGGGGGAGCTATGGCTACACCTTC

cdr3_length: 16
j_call: TRBJ1-6
clone_size: -
d_call: -
v_call: TRBV7-2
cdr3_aa: CASSLAQGGVNSPLHF
cdr3_nt: TGTGCCAGCAGCTTAGCGCAAGGGGGGGTGAATTCACCCCTCCACTTT

cdr3_length: 14
j_call: TRBJ1-1
clone_size: -
d_call: -
v_call: TRBV7-2
cdr3_aa: CASREGPTNTEAFF
cdr3_nt: TGTGCCAGCAGAGAGGGACCGACGAACACTGAAGCTTTCTTT

cdr3_length: 18
j_call: TRBJ1-3
clone_size: -
d_call: TRBD1
v_call: TRBV2
cdr3_aa: CASSSGQGATGAGNTIYF
cdr3_nt: TGTGCCAGCAGCTCCGGACAGGGGGCTACTGGAGCTGGAAACACCATATATTTT

cdr3_length: 15
j_call: TRBJ2-4
clone_size: -
d_call: -
v_call: TRBV5-1
cdr3_aa: CASSPLEGAKNIQYF
cdr3_nt: TGCGCCAGCAGCCCCCTCGAGGGAGCCAAAAACATTCAGTACTTC

cdr3_length: 14
j_call: TRBJ1-1
clone_size: -
d_call: TRBD1
v_call: TRBV7-2
cdr3_aa: CASSPWDRKSEAFF
cdr3_nt: TGTGCCAGCAGCCCCTGGGACAGGAAGTCTGAAGCTTTCTTT

cdr3_length: 16
j_call: TRBJ1-4
clone_size: -
d_call: -
v_call: TRBV3-1/TRBV3-2
cdr3_aa: CASSHLATGSNEKLFF
cdr3_nt: TGTGCCAGCAGCCACCTTGCGACAGGATCTAATGAAAAACTGTTTTTT

cdr3_length: 15
j_call: TRBJ2-3
clone_size: -
d_call: -
v_call: TRBV7-3
cdr3_aa: CASSLIGSSTDTQYF
cdr3_nt: TGTGCCAGCAGCTTAATCGGTTCTAGCACAGATACGCAGTATTTT

cdr3_length: 12
j_call: TRBJ2-7
clone_size: -
d_call: -
v_call: TRBV6-2/TRBV6-3
cdr3_aa: CASSYSSYEQYF
cdr3_nt: TGTGCCAGCAGTTACTCATCCTACGAGCAGTACTTC

cdr3_length: 17
j_call: TRBJ1-6
clone_size: -
d_call: TRBD1
v_call: TRBV3-1/TRBV3-2
cdr3_aa: CASSQGGGDSYNSPLHF
cdr3_nt: TGTGCCAGCAGCCAAGGAGGGGGGGACAGTTATAATTCACCCCTCCACTTT

cdr3_length: 14
j_call: TRBJ1-5
clone_size: -
d_call: -
v_call: TRBV5-5
cdr3_aa: CASSLVQQDQPQHF
cdr3_nt: TGTGCCAGCAGCTTGGTTCAGCAAGATCAGCCCCAGCATTTT

cdr3_length: 13
j_call: TRBJ1-2
clone_size: -
d_call: -
v_call: TRBV12-3/TRBV12-4
cdr3_aa: CASSVTGAYGYTF
cdr3_nt: TGTGCCAGCAGCGTAACCGGGGCCTATGGCTACACCTTC